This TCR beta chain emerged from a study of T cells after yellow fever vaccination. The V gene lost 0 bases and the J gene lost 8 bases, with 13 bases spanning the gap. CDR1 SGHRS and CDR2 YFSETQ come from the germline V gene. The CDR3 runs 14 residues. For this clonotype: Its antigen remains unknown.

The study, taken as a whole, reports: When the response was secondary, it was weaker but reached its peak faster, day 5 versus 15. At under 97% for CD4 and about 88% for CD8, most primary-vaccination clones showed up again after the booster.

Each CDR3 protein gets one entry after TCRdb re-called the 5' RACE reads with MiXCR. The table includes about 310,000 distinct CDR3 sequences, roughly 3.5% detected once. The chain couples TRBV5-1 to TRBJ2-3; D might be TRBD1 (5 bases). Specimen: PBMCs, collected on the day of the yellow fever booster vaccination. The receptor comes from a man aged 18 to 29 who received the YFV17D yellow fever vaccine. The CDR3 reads CASSLVGEVGTQYF. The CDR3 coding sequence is TGCGCCAGCAGCTTGGTAGGGGAAGTAGGTACGCAGTATTTT.